The 24 T cell receptor beta chains reported below all come from one sample, sequenced in a study of T cell changes during pregnancy in multiple sclerosis. Repertoires were generated with immunoSEQ multiplex PCR, while TCRdb's copy carries only in-frame clones and drops some. Among 13,000 or so clones listed, roughly 86% were seen once. The sample in question was CD8+ T cells from peripheral blood mononuclear cells, obtained in the first trimester of pregnancy. Receptors originate from a female donor with multiple sclerosis, enrolled in a pregnancy study.

The chain recombines TRBV6-5 with TRBJ1-1; D ambiguous. Trimming removed 2 bases at V and 0 bases at J, with 4 bases between. Germline V CDR1 and CDR2: MNHEY, SVGAGI. The CDR3 runs to 13 residues. The CDR3 spells CASSYEVNTEAFF. The CDR3, as DNA: TGTGCCAGCAGTTACGAGGTGAACACTGAAGCTTTCTTT.

The rearrangement joins TRBV19 to TRBJ2-3; 8 nucleotides match TRBD1. The CDR3 runs to 16 residues. Per germline, CDR1 LNHDA and CDR2 SQIVND (reference sequence). V lost 2 bases and J lost 2; bases outside the gene matches: 6. The CDR3 sequence is CASSIMIRGPTDTQYF. For the CDR3, the DNA is TGTGCCAGTAGTATAATGATCAGGGGGCCCACAGATACGCAGTATTTT. Looking up the rest from reference TRBV19 and TRBJ2-3 gives the full variable domain: DGGITQSPKYLFRKEGQNVTLSCEQNLNHDAMYWYRQDPGQGLRLIYYSQIVNDFQKGDIAEGYSVSREKKESFPLTVTSAQKNPTAFYLCASSIMIRGPTDTQYFGPGTRLTVL.

This chain links TRBV13 with TRBJ2-5; 10 nucleotides line up with TRBD1. With 4 bases clipped from V and 4 bases from J, the junction kept 3 bases outside the gene matches. The CDR3 runs 14 residues. From germline, CDR1 is PRHDT and CDR2 FYEKMQ (reference sequence). The CDR3 bases are TGTGCCAGCAGCTCCGGGACAGGGGTAGAGACCCAGTACTTC. Encoded protein: CASSSGTGVETQYF.

The genes are TRBV4-1 and TRBJ1-5, with 7 bases identical to TRBD1. CDR1 and CDR2 from the germline V gene are MGHRA and YSYEKL. CDR3 length equals 14 residues. The junction had 7 bases not matched to a gene; V was cut back by 4 bases and J by 7 bases. CDR3 region: CASSLATGRQPQHF. The CDR3 DNA reads TGCGCCAGCAGCCTAGCGACAGGGCGACAGCCCCAGCATTTT.

By frequency in the sample, this clone is medium-sized. The chain is built from TRBV6-1 and TRBJ1-5; D perhaps matches TRBD1 (6 bases). The germline V gene has CDR1 MNHNS and CDR2 SASEGT. The CDR3 covers 15 residues. The V end was cut by 1 base, the J end by 4 bases, with 11 bases between. CDR3 residues: CASSEEGGGNQPQHF. CDR3 in DNA: TGTGCCAGCAGTGAAGAGGGAGGGGGGAATCAGCCCCAGCATTTT.

Here the CDR3 reads CASSYSDGGADEQFF. The CDR3, as DNA: TGTGCCAGCAGTTACTCCGACGGAGGGGCCGATGAGCAGTTCTTC. The genes are TRBV6-5 and TRBJ2-1; a weak D match, TRBD2 (6 bases). V was pared by 0 bases and J by 8 bases, with 14 bases between. The CDR3 extends over 15 amino acids. Germline V CDR1 and CDR2: MNHEY, SVGAGI.

The V and J genes are TRBV4-1 and TRBJ1-4; perhaps TRBD1 as D (5 bases). This CDR3 has 16 amino acids. The V and J ends lost 0 bases and 7 bases respectively, with 15 bases between them. CDR1 is MGHRA and CDR2 is YSYEKL in the germline V gene. This chain's CDR3 is CASSQEIQGRGEKLFF. The CDR3 DNA reads as TGCGCCAGCAGCCAAGAGATCCAGGGTCGTGGTGAAAAACTGTTTTTT.

The CDR3 DNA reads TGTGCCATCTCCGGATTAGACAGCTCTAATTCACCCCTCCACTTT. Protein sequence: CAISGLDSSNSPLHF. The chain carries TRBV10-3 and TRBJ1-6; D may be TRBD1 (5 bases). The V gene lost 8 bases and the J gene lost 6 bases, with 17 bases spanning the gap. Germline V CDR1 and CDR2: ENHRY, SYGVKD. This CDR3 region has 15 residues.

This clone has a handful of counts. The gene calls are TRBV6-4 and TRBJ2-3; TRBD2 matches 9 bases. Germline CDR1 MRHNA, CDR2 SNTAGT. CDR3 length: 16 amino acids. After removal of 0 bases from V and 3 bases from J, the junction contained 4 bases not matched to a gene. This chain's CDR3 is CASSDSSGGGTDTQYF. CDR3 nucleotide sequence: TGTGCCAGCAGTGACTCTAGCGGGGGCGGTACAGATACGCAGTATTTT.

This sequence joins TRBV10-3 and TRBJ1-1; perhaps TRBD1 as D (5 bases). Germline V gives CDR1 ENHRY, CDR2 SYGVKD. The CDR3 sequence is 15 residues long. Trimming pared 3 bases from V and 5 bases from J, leaving 16 bases between. CDR3 loop: CAISETQGIATEAFF. The CDR3 DNA is TGTGCCATCAGTGAAACGCAGGGTATTGCGACTGAAGCTTTCTTT.

The chain joins TRBV7-9 to TRBJ2-3; 8 bases are a match to TRBD2. J gave up 1 base and V 1 base, and 1 base lay outside the gene matches. The CDR3 has 15 residues. Per the germline V gene, CDR1 is SEHNR and CDR2 is FQNEAQ (reference sequence). The CDR3 is CASSLGAGGTDTQYF. CDR3 bases: TGTGCCAGCAGCTTAGGAGCGGGGGGCACAGATACGCAGTATTTT.

The rearrangement links TRBV11-3 to TRBJ2-3; D remains unclear. Germline V CDR1 and CDR2: SGHNT, YENEEA. The CDR3 sequence is 13 residues long. The V and J ends lost 5 bases and 3 bases respectively, with 9 bases between them. CDR3 amino acids: CASSTTLTDTQYF. Here the CDR3 DNA reads TGTGCCAGCAGCACTACCCTAACAGATACGCAGTATTTT.

This chain links TRBV7-9 with TRBJ2-5; 10 positions agree with TRBD1. Looked up from germline, CDR1 is SEHNR and CDR2 is FQNEAQ (reference sequence). The length of the CDR3 is 14 residues. The V and J ends lost 6 bases and 4 bases, in that order; junction bases with no gene match: 5. CDR3 sequence reads: CASSSRDRGETQYF. The DNA for the CDR3 is TGTGCCAGCAGTTCCCGGGACAGGGGAGAGACCCAGTACTTC.

This clone was recorded only once. The rearrangement joins TRBV19 to TRBJ1-1; possible D gene TRBD1, 5 bases. From germline, CDR1 is LNHDA and CDR2 SQIVND (reference sequence). With 6 bases removed from V and 4 bases from J, the gap between germline ends came to 12 bases. The CDR3 sequence is 13 residues long. DNA of the CDR3: TGTGCCAGTAGCCAGGGATCGGCCACTGAAGCTTTCTTT. Its translation is CASSQGSATEAFF.

The chain recombines TRBV5-4 with TRBJ1-2, with TRBD1 as a possible D gene (6 bases). Trimming stripped 2 bases from V and 0 bases from J, with 11 bases between. The CDR3 is made up of 15 amino acids. Germline V gene lookup returns CDR1 SGHNT and CDR2 YYREEE (reference sequence). CDR3 sequence (DNA): TGTGCCAGCAGCTTAACAGGGCTACCTAACTATGGCTACACCTTC. This gives the protein CASSLTGLPNYGYTF.

CDR3 protein: CAWSVTGGTEAFF. Here the CDR3 DNA reads TGTGCCTGGAGTGTAACAGGGGGCACTGAAGCTTTCTTT. This sequence joins TRBV30 and TRBJ1-1; 8 bases align to TRBD1. Germline trimming cut 0 bases from V and 4 bases from J; bases unmatched to any gene: 1. CDR3 length equals 13 residues. Germline-derived CDR1 and CDR2 are GTSNPN and SVGIG (reference sequence).

This chain uses TRBV10-3 with TRBJ2-7; D gene unclear. V gave up 6 bases and J gave up 1 base, with 10 bases separating them. The length of the CDR3 is 13 residues. Germline assignment: CDR1 ENHRY and CDR2 SYGVKD. As DNA, the CDR3 is TGTGCCATCAGGAGTGACTTATCCTACGAGCAGTACTTC. Translated: CAIRSDLSYEQYF.

The gene calls are TRBV7-9 and TRBJ1-2, with D possibly TRBD1 on 5 matching bases. This CDR3 is built from 15 residues. V lost 4 bases to trimming and J lost 2 bases, with 14 bases between them. The germline gives CDR1 SEHNR, CDR2 FQNEAQ (reference sequence). The CDR3 is CASSSRGGENYGYTF. Here the CDR3 DNA reads TGTGCCAGCAGCTCGCGGGGCGGGGAAAACTATGGCTACACCTTC. Full variable domain (remainder filled in from reference TRBV7-9 and TRBJ1-2): DTGVSQNPRHKITKRGQNVTFRCDPISEHNRLYWYRQTLGQGPEFLTYFQNEAQLEKSRLLSDRFSAERPKGSFSTLEIQRTEQGDSAMYLCASSSRGGENYGYTFGSGTRLTVV.

This clone was observed once. The rearrangement joins TRBV5-8 to TRBJ1-6; D unclear. The V end lost 1 base, the J end lost 6 bases, and 11 bases lay between the germline ends. The CDR3 runs to 15 residues. CDR1 and CDR2 from the germline V gene are SGHTS and YDEGEE. CDR3 loop: CASSLRGYGNSPLHF. In nucleotides, the CDR3 is TGTGCCAGCAGCTTGCGGGGATACGGTAATTCACCCCTCCACTTT.

This chain uses TRBV5-4 with TRBJ1-2, with 8 bases lining up with TRBD1. The V segment lost 7 bases and the J segment 3 bases; nucleotides outside the gene matches: 14. The germline V gene encodes CDR1 SGHNT and CDR2 YYREEE (reference sequence). The CDR3 covers 16 residues. DNA for the CDR3: TGTGCCAGCGCTGACAGGGGCGTAATTTATCACTATGGCTACACCTTC. It is translated as CASADRGVIYHYGYTF.

The rearrangement uses TRBV29-1 and TRBJ2-1, with TRBD1 identical over 11 bases. Trimming removed 4 bases from V and 8 bases from J; junction bases left unmatched: 1. CDR1 is SQVTM, CDR2 ANQGSEA, per germline. The CDR3 runs 12 residues. As DNA, the CDR3 is TGCAGCGTTGGGGGACAGGGGGATGAGCAGTTCTTC. It specifies CSVGGQGDEQFF.

The V and J genes are TRBV30 and TRBJ1-1; the match to TRBD1 covers 7 bases. The CDR3 has 13 residues. Germline CDR1 GTSNPN, CDR2 SVGIG (reference sequence). V shed 5 bases, J shed 5 bases, and the junction held 8 bases outside the gene matches. This chain's CDR3 is CAWDRAGGTEAFF. The CDR3 DNA reads TGTGCCTGGGACCGCGCAGGGGGGACTGAAGCTTTCTTT.

The sample holds a few counts of this clone. This chain connects TRBV10-1 to TRBJ2-3; 14 bases fit TRBD2. The V gene's germline CDR1 is WNHNN and CDR2 SYGVQD (reference sequence). The CDR3 runs 18 residues. With V trimmed by 6 bases and J by 2 bases, 10 bases remained unmatched. The CDR3 reads CASSGTSGGPLLTDTQYF. CDR3 nucleotide sequence: TGCGCCAGCAGCGGGACTAGCGGGGGACCCCTACTCACAGATACGCAGTATTTT.

The chain recombines TRBV19 with TRBJ1-1; a possible D gene is TRBD1 (6 bases). V was trimmed by 5 bases and J by 3 bases, leaving 13 bases between them. This CDR3 comprises 14 residues. Germline loops: CDR1 LNHDA, CDR2 SQIVND (reference sequence). CDR3 DNA: TGTGCCAGTAGTCTACAGGGCGTATACACTGAAGCTTTCTTT. It codes for CASSLQGVYTEAFF.